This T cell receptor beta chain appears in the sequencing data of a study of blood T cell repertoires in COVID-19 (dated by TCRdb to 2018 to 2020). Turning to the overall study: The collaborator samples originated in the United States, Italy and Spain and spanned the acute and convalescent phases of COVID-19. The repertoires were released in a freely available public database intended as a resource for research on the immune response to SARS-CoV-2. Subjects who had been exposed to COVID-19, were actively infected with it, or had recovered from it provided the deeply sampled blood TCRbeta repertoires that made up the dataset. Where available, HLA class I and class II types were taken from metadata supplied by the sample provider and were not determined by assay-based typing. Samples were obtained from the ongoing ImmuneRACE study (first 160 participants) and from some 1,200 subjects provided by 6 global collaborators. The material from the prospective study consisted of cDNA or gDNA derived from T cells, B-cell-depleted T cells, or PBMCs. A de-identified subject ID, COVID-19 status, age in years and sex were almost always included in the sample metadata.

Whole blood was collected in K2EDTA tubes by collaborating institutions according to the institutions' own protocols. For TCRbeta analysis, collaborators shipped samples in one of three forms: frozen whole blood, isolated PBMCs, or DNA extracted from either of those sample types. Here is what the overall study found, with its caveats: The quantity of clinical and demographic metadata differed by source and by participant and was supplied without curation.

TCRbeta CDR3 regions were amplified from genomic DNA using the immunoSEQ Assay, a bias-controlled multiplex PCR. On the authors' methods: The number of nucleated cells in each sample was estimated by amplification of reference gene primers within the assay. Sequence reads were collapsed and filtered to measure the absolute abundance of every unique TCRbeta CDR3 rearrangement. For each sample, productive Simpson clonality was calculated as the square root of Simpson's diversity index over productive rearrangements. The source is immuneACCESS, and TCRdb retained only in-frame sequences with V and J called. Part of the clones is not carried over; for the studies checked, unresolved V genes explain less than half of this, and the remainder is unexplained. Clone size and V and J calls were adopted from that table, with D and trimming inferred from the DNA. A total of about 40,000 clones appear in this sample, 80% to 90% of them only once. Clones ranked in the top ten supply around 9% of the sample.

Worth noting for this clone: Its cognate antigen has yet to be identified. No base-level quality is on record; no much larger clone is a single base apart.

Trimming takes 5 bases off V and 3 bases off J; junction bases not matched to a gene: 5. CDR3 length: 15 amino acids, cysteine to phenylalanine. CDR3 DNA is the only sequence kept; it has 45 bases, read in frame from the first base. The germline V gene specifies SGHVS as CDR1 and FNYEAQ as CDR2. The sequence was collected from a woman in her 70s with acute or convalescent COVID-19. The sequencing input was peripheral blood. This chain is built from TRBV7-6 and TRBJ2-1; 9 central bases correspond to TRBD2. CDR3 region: CASSALAGVYNEQFF. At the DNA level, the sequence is TGTGCCAGCAGCGCCTTAGCGGGAGTCTACAATGAGCAGTTCTTC.